These T cell receptor beta chains were read from a single sample in a study of follicular helper T cells after annual influenza vaccination. Measured with immunoSEQ multiplex PCR; TCRdb has only the in-frame clones, and not every one. The data contain 27,000 or so clones, roughly 80% of them singletons. Here the sequenced sample was CXCR5+ CD38- circulating T follicular helper cells from blood, taken on the day of influenza vaccination. The receptor source for this set is an adult who received the influenza vaccine. Both conserved end residues are part of each CDR3. Fields, in order: J gene, V gene, clone size, D gene, CDR3 protein, CDR3 DNA. The D gene is left open where the match is weak. Only part of the rows carry a size: once, few, many, or a class if the clone is expanded.

j_call: TRBJ1-4; v_call: TRBV28; clone_size: .; d_call: .; cdr3_aa: CASTLRGTTRGKLFF; cdr3_nt: TGTGCCAGCACCCTAAGAGGGACAACTCGGGGAAAACTGTTTTTT
j_call: TRBJ2-4; v_call: TRBV29-1; clone_size: few; d_call: TRBD2; cdr3_aa: CSVASGTSLAKNIQYF; cdr3_nt: TGCAGCGTCGCCTCCGGGACTAGCCTGGCCAAAAACATTCAGTACTTC
j_call: TRBJ2-7; v_call: TRBV6-6; clone_size: .; d_call: TRBD1; cdr3_aa: CASSRQGPYEQYF; cdr3_nt: TGTGCCAGCAGTCGACAGGGGCCCTACGAGCAGTACTTC
j_call: TRBJ2-7; v_call: TRBV6-6; clone_size: .; d_call: .; cdr3_aa: CAGGSGYEQYF; cdr3_nt: TGTGCCGGTGGTTCGGGGTACGAGCAGTACTTC
j_call: TRBJ1-2; v_call: TRBV5-1; clone_size: .; d_call: .; cdr3_aa: CASSLWTDSNYGYTF; cdr3_nt: TGCGCCAGCAGCTTGTGGACAGATTCTAACTATGGCTACACCTTC
j_call: TRBJ2-7; v_call: TRBV6-5; clone_size: .; d_call: .; cdr3_aa: CASRVFQEQYF; cdr3_nt: TGTGCCAGCAGGGTCTTCCAGGAGCAGTACTTC
j_call: TRBJ2-5; v_call: TRBV27; clone_size: .; d_call: TRBD2; cdr3_aa: CASSSPGSGTETQYF; cdr3_nt: TGTGCCAGCAGTTCCCCCGGCAGCGGGACAGAGACCCAGTACTTC
j_call: TRBJ1-2; v_call: TRBV18; clone_size: .; d_call: TRBD1; cdr3_aa: CASSPFRDSWGGYTF; cdr3_nt: TGTGCCAGCTCACCGTTCCGGGACAGCTGGGGGGGCTACACCTTC
j_call: TRBJ2-5; v_call: TRBV11-1; clone_size: .; d_call: .; cdr3_aa: CASSLGQKETQYF; cdr3_nt: TGTGCCAGCAGCCTTGGACAGAAAGAGACCCAGTACTTC
j_call: TRBJ2-2; v_call: TRBV11-3; clone_size: .; d_call: TRBD2; cdr3_aa: CASSLRTSGTGELFF; cdr3_nt: TGTGCCAGCAGCTTGAGGACTAGCGGGACCGGGGAGCTGTTTTTT
j_call: TRBJ2-1; v_call: TRBV29-1; clone_size: .; d_call: TRBD2; cdr3_aa: CSASGTSGRARYNEQFF; cdr3_nt: TGCAGCGCCTCAGGGACTAGCGGGAGGGCCCGTTACAATGAGCAGTTCTTC
j_call: TRBJ1-2; v_call: TRBV5-1; clone_size: once; d_call: TRBD1; cdr3_aa: CASSMTGNYGYTF; cdr3_nt: TGCGCCAGCAGCATGACAGGGAACTATGGCTACACCTTC
j_call: TRBJ2-7; v_call: TRBV6-1; clone_size: .; d_call: TRBD2; cdr3_aa: CASGTTSSYEQYF; cdr3_nt: TGTGCCAGCGGGACTACGAGCTCCTACGAGCAGTACTTC
j_call: TRBJ2-7; v_call: TRBV7-2; clone_size: .; d_call: .; cdr3_aa: CASSLGAGSPYEQYF; cdr3_nt: TGTGCCAGCAGCTTAGGGGCGGGAAGCCCTTACGAGCAGTACTTC
j_call: TRBJ2-5; v_call: TRBV5-1; clone_size: once; d_call: .; cdr3_aa: CASSLASDTQYGTQYF; cdr3_nt: TGCGCCAGCAGCCTGGCTTCAGACACGCAATATGGGACCCAGTACTTC
j_call: TRBJ2-5; v_call: TRBV2; clone_size: .; d_call: .; cdr3_aa: CASSDPNAGLRTQYF; cdr3_nt: TGTGCCAGCAGTGACCCGAACGCGGGCCTCAGGACCCAGTACTTC
j_call: TRBJ1-2; v_call: TRBV30; clone_size: once; d_call: TRBD1; cdr3_aa: CAWATGGYYGYTF; cdr3_nt: TGTGCCTGGGCAACAGGGGGCTACTATGGCTACACCTTC
j_call: TRBJ2-7; v_call: TRBV29-1; clone_size: .; d_call: TRBD1; cdr3_aa: CSVKTGGHEQYF; cdr3_nt: TGCAGCGTTAAGACAGGGGGCCACGAGCAGTACTTC
j_call: TRBJ2-3; v_call: TRBV7-2; clone_size: .; d_call: .; cdr3_aa: CASSLRHSTDTQYF; cdr3_nt: TGTGCCAGCAGCTTAAGACACAGCACAGATACGCAGTATTTT
j_call: TRBJ2-3; v_call: TRBV10-2; clone_size: .; d_call: TRBD1; cdr3_aa: CASSVPRTGESTDTQYF; cdr3_nt: TGCGCCAGCAGTGTCCCAAGGACAGGGGAGTCCACAGATACGCAGTATTTT
j_call: TRBJ2-1; v_call: TRBV7-3; clone_size: .; d_call: .; cdr3_aa: CASSSGAGVNEQFF; cdr3_nt: TGTGCCAGCAGCTCAGGGGCAGGGGTCAATGAGCAGTTCTTC
j_call: TRBJ2-7; v_call: TRBV7-6; clone_size: .; d_call: .; cdr3_aa: CASSSSYGLQYEQYF; cdr3_nt: TGTGCCAGCAGCTCCTCCTACGGACTCCAATACGAGCAGTACTTC
j_call: TRBJ1-1; v_call: TRBV29-1; clone_size: .; d_call: .; cdr3_aa: CSVVKFRDTEAFF; cdr3_nt: TGCAGCGTTGTTAAGTTTCGGGACACTGAAGCTTTCTTT
j_call: TRBJ2-1; v_call: TRBV7-2; clone_size: .; d_call: TRBD2; cdr3_aa: CASSLAATSGGAEQFF; cdr3_nt: TGTGCCAGCAGCTTAGCAGCGACTAGCGGGGGGGCTGAGCAGTTCTTC
j_call: TRBJ1-2; v_call: TRBV5-4; clone_size: .; d_call: .; cdr3_aa: CASSLAVRTNYGYTF; cdr3_nt: TGTGCCAGCAGCTTGGCCGTCAGGACAAACTATGGCTACACCTTC
j_call: TRBJ1-1; v_call: TRBV25-1; clone_size: .; d_call: .; cdr3_aa: CASSVQGYTEAFF; cdr3_nt: TGTGCCAGCAGTGTACAGGGTTACACTGAAGCTTTCTTT